This T cell receptor (beta chain) comes out of a study of OX40 agonist ivuxolimab in advanced cancers. Study-level findings and limits: The authors also found low normalized T-cell clonal expansion in some nonresponders. On average, CD8+ T cells had more expanded clones than CD4+.

On this clone: Its antigen is undetermined.

Libraries were prepared by immunoSEQ multiplex PCR; TCRdb keeps only in-frame clonotypes and omits some of them. The data contain about 59,000 clones, around 93% of them singletons. This CDR3 spans 16 amino acids. The V and J ends lost 2 bases and 2 bases, in that order; junction bases with no gene match: 9. Germline-derived CDR1 and CDR2 are SGHKS and YYEKEE (reference sequence). The origin of this receptor is an adult with an advanced solid tumor such as melanoma, head and neck, liver or kidney cancer. This specimen was CD4+ or CD8+ T cells sorted from blood, taken in a trial of the OX40 agonist ivuxolimab. The chain is built from TRBV5-5 and TRBJ2-5; 7 positions agree with TRBD1. CDR3 sequence (DNA): TGTGCCAGCAGCTTAGACCGGGACAGAATTCAAGAGACCCAGTACTTC. As protein: CASSLDRDRIQETQYF. The full variable domain, its missing parts supplied by reference TRBV5-5 and TRBJ2-5, is DAGVTQSPTHLIKTRGQQVTLRCSPISGHKSVSWYQQVLGQGPQFIFQYYEKEERGRGNFPDRFSARQFPNYSSELNVNALLLGDSALYLCASSLDRDRIQETQYFGPGTRLLVL.